This T cell receptor (beta chain) was observed in a study of T cell responses to AZD1222 COVID-19 vaccine. Study at large: Second-dose schedules of about 4 or about 12 weeks were combined.

The CDR3 is made up of 18 amino acids. CDR1 and CDR2 from the germline V gene are LGHNA and YSLEER. Trimming at V came to 0 bases and at J to 9 bases, leaving 15 bases not matched to a gene. Note on this clone: Its target is not known.

Overall study findings and caveats: With dominance at 160-218 and 743-854, vaccine-associated CD4 TCRs spanned spike. Clonal diversity was possibly underestimated, and the donors were mostly white British, with more females. The study identified only five or six AZD1222 recipients as seropositive at baseline.

Produced via immunoSEQ multiplex PCR; TCRdb's table is partial and in-frame only. Of 150,000 to 200,000 clones listed, 90% were seen once; the top ten hold about 2.8%. The specimen was peripheral blood, collected on day 0 of AZD1222 vaccination. V and J are TRBV4-3 and TRBJ2-1; 9 bases match TRBD2. This TCR was sampled from an adult in good health. The CDR3 bases are TGCGCCAGCAGCCAAGAGTCAGGGGGAAGCGGGGGGCGAGCTGAGCAGTTCTTC. It specifies CASSQESGGSGGRAEQFF.